This T cell receptor beta chain is from a study of cytomegalovirus exposure and HLA in healthy donors. Regarding the study as a whole: The tendency of first-cohort TCR clusters to co-occur in the 100 to 150 validation repertoires was identified by a subsequent analysis.

This clone occurred once. Its antigen is still unknown. Germline values: CDR1 SGDLS, CDR2 YYNGEE. The CDR3 has 14 residues. V was cut by 0 bases and J by 1 base, with 4 bases left in between. Only in-frame clones appear in the TCRdb table, and some are missing; sequencing was by immunoSEQ multiplex PCR. The sample shows roughly 77,000 clones, over 85% of them seen only once. The clonotype originates from a young woman in good health and CMV-seronegative. V is TRBV9 and J is TRBJ2-2; no definite D call. Sample: PBMCs. The CDR3 is CASSVGGNTGELFF. CDR3 DNA: TGTGCCAGCAGCGTAGGCGGGAACACCGGGGAGCTGTTTTTT.